Below, one T cell receptor (beta chain) is given with its context. Its antigen specificity is not known. The input lacks base qualities; no much larger clone sits a single base away. Collaborating institutions collected whole blood in K2EDTA tubes following their own protocols. For TCRbeta analysis, collaborators shipped samples as frozen whole blood, isolated PBMCs, or DNA extracted from either of those sample types. These data come from a study of blood T cell repertoires in COVID-19 (dated by TCRdb to between 2020 and 2021). Some background on the complete study: Samples from collaborators originated in the United States, Italy and Spain and spanned both the acute and convalescent phases of COVID-19. Samples came from the ongoing ImmuneRACE study (first 160 participants) plus 1,254 subjects from 6 global collaborators. Subjects who had been exposed to COVID-19, were actively infected with it, or had recovered from it provided the deeply sampled blood TCRbeta repertoires that made up the dataset. The sample metadata nearly always contained a de-identified subject ID, COVID-19 status, age in years and sex. Where HLA class I and class II types were available, the types were taken from metadata supplied by the sample provider, not from assay-based typing. The prospective study material was composed of cDNA or gDNA derived from T cells, B-cell-depleted T cells, or PBMCs. The repertoires were made available in a free public database intended to serve as a resource for research on the immune response to SARS-CoV-2. Here is what the overall study found, with its caveats: How much clinical and demographic metadata was included differed by source and by participant, and the metadata was provided uncurated.

TCRbeta CDR3 regions were amplified from genomic DNA using the immunoSEQ Assay, a bias-controlled multiplex PCR. In the authors' own workflow: The number of nucleated cells in each sample was estimated from the amplification of reference gene primers within the assay. To quantify the absolute abundance of each unique TCRbeta CDR3 rearrangement, sequence reads were collapsed and filtered. For each sample, productive Simpson clonality was calculated as the square root of Simpson's diversity index across productive rearrangements. TCRdb took this table from immuneACCESS and kept in-frame rearrangements with V and J called. Such tables lack part of the clones; where checked against another copy, unresolved V genes explain under half of the gap, and the rest is unexplained. D and trimming come from the DNA, and the V and J calls and clone size come from that table. In this sample the table shows about 60,000 clones, roughly 84% of which occur a single time. The ten largest clones add up to approximately 19% of the sample.

The sequenced sample was peripheral blood. This TCR was sampled from a man between 70 and 80 years old with active COVID-19.

The CDR3 loop reads CASSDSRVGANVLTF. The sequenced DNA: TGTGCCAGCAGTGACTCCAGGGTTGGGGCCAACGTCCTGACTTTC. This chain is built from TRBV2 and TRBJ2-6; a tentative D match to TRBD1 spans 5 bases. Looking up the germline V gene yields CDR1 SNHLY and CDR2 FYNNEI. From the cysteine through the phenylalanine, the CDR3 covers 15 amino acids. The kept DNA is CDR3 alone, 45 bases in frame from the first base. V lost 3 bases and J lost 3 bases; the stretch between them is 9 bases long.